Presented here are 22 T cell receptor beta chains from one specimen sequenced in a study of blood T cell repertoires in COVID-19. Generated by immunoSEQ multiplex PCR, the TCRdb table keeps only in-frame clones and is missing some. The table includes 90,000 or so clones, roughly 89% detected once. Sample: peripheral blood. The receptors stem from a woman aged 60-75 years with COVID-19, enrolled during active disease.

This chain uses TRBV30 with TRBJ1-6, with D unclear. V lost 6 bases and J 9 bases, leaving 12 bases between the germline ends. The CDR3 has 12 residues. Germline V gene data show CDR1 as GTSNPN and CDR2 as SVGIG (reference sequence). CDR3 in amino acids: CACCHSGSPLHF. CDR3 DNA: TGTGCCTGTTGCCATTCGGGTTCACCCCTCCACTTT. The full variable domain, in which reference TRBV30 and TRBJ1-6 provide the parts outside the CDR3, is SQTIHQWPATLVQPVGSPLSLECTVEGTSNPNLYWYRQAAGRGLQLLFYSVGIGQISSEVPQNLSASRPQDRQFILSSKKLLLSDSGFYLCACCHSGSPLHFGNGTRLTVT.

This rearrangement joins TRBV7-3 to TRBJ2-1; 7 bases are shared with TRBD2. Germline V gene sequence: CDR1 SGHTA, CDR2 FQGTGA. The CDR3 contains 14 residues. Trimming removed 5 bases from V and 1 base from J; junction bases left unmatched: 2. CDR3 in DNA: TGTGCCAGCAGCCCGCGGGGGTCCTACAATGAGCAGTTCTTC. Protein product: CASSPRGSYNEQFF.

The V and J genes are TRBV5-1 and TRBJ2-3; no definite D call. Germline CDR1 reads SGHRS; CDR2 reads YFSETQ. Trimming took 4 bases from V and 0 from J, leaving 9 bases between them. The CDR3 loop spans 14 amino acids. CDR3 DNA: TGCGCCAGCAGCCCGAGACTGAGCACAGATACGCAGTATTTT. It is translated as CASSPRLSTDTQYF.

The chain combines TRBV7-8 with TRBJ2-3; unclear D gene. This CDR3 is 13 amino acids long. Trimming took 3 bases from V and 7 from J, leaving 11 bases between them. The germline gives CDR1 SGHVS, CDR2 FQNEAQ. CDR3 coding DNA: TGTGCCAGCAGCTTCCCCCCGGGTCATACGCAGTATTTT. Its protein is CASSFPPGHTQYF.

CDR3 bases: TGTGCCAGCAGTCCACCGGGACAGGGGGTGCGTGGCTACACCTTC. Its translation is CASSPPGQGVRGYTF. The genes are TRBV28 and TRBJ1-2, with 11 bases that match TRBD1. With 5 bases clipped from V and 7 bases from J, the junction kept 9 bases outside the gene matches. The V gene's germline CDR1 is MDHEN and CDR2 SYDVKM. The CDR3 length is 15 residues.

The chain couples TRBV29-1 to TRBJ1-3, with TRBD1 matching 8 bases. This CDR3 contains 13 residues. Trimming cost V 4 bases and J 4 bases; bases outside gene matches: 3. Germline V gives CDR1 SQVTM, CDR2 ANQGSEA. CDR3 region: CSVGRTGGNTIYF. In nucleotides, the CDR3 is TGCAGCGTTGGGCGGACAGGGGGAAACACCATATATTTT.

The chain combines TRBV7-6 with TRBJ2-2, with TRBD2 identical over 8 bases. This CDR3 has 15 amino acids. V lost 5 bases to trimming and J lost 6 bases; unmatched junction nucleotides: 8. Germline V gene lookup returns CDR1 SGHVS and CDR2 FNYEAQ. CDR3: CASSPSSGGAGELFF. The CDR3, as DNA: TGTGCCAGCAGCCCCTCGTCCGGGGGGGCCGGGGAGCTGTTTTTT.

This chain joins TRBV2 and TRBJ1-4, with 9 bases identical to TRBD1. The CDR3 spans 14 residues. J gave up 7 bases and V 5 bases, and 5 bases lay outside the gene matches. Germline CDR1 SNHLY, CDR2 FYNNEI. DNA for the CDR3: TGTGCCAGCAGTAAGGGGACAGGGAGTGAAAAACTGTTTTTT. It specifies CASSKGTGSEKLFF.

This sequence joins TRBV6-2 or TRBV6-3 and TRBJ1-5; a possible D gene is TRBD1 (6 bases). With 2 bases removed from V and 11 bases from J, the gap between germline ends came to 16 bases. In germline, CDR1 is MNHEY, CDR2 SVGEGT. This CDR3 contains 14 residues. In DNA form, the CDR3 reads TGTGCCAGCAGTTACGGGGGGGCCCCTCGATCCCAGCATTTT. As protein: CASSYGGAPRSQHF.

This chain links TRBV2 with TRBJ2-3; perhaps TRBD2 as D (5 bases). The CDR3 sequence is 12 residues long. Trimming pared 2 bases from V and 7 bases from J, leaving 7 bases between. CDR1 is SNHLY, CDR2 FYNNEI, per germline. CDR3 sequence (DNA): TGTGCCAGCAGTGAACTGACTAATACGCAGTATTTT. As protein: CASSELTNTQYF.

This clone was recorded only once. The rearrangement links TRBV18 to TRBJ2-3, with no clear D. The V gene's germline CDR1 is KGHSH and CDR2 LQKENI. CDR3 length: 15 residues. Trimming took 5 bases from V and 3 from J, leaving 15 bases between them. Here the CDR3 DNA reads TGTGCCAGCTCAGGAAGACCAGGAACTACAGATACGCAGTATTTT. Its translation is CASSGRPGTTDTQYF. The complete variable domain, with remaining parts taken from reference TRBV18 and TRBJ2-3, reads NAGVMQNPRHLVRRRGQEARLRCSPMKGHSHVYWYRQLPEEGLKFMVYLQKENIIDESGMPKERFSAEFPKEGPSILRIQQVVRGDSAAYFCASSGRPGTTDTQYFGPGTRLTVL.

The rearrangement joins TRBV27 to TRBJ1-6; TRBD1 agrees at 9 bases. This CDR3 is built from 14 residues. Germline loops: CDR1 MNHEY, CDR2 SMNVEV (reference sequence). With 7 bases clipped from V and 8 bases from J, the junction kept 6 bases outside the gene matches. The CDR3 sequence: CASTLQGADSPLHF. The CDR3 nucleotides are TGTGCCAGCACCCTACAGGGGGCGGATTCACCCCTCCACTTT.

This clone was detected once. This rearrangement joins TRBV6-5 to TRBJ1-6; 9 positions agree with TRBD1. Germline-derived CDR1 and CDR2 are MNHEY and SVGAGI. V gave up 4 bases and J gave up 0 bases; unmatched junction bases: 1. This CDR3 is 16 amino acids long. This CDR3 is CASSSTGGSYNSPLHF. The CDR3 DNA reads TGTGCCAGCAGTTCGACAGGGGGCTCCTATAATTCACCCCTCCACTTT.

The chain carries TRBV19 and TRBJ2-2, with TRBD1 identical over 8 bases. Per the germline V gene, CDR1 is LNHDA and CDR2 is SQIVND (reference sequence). Losses at the gene ends were 3 bases for V and 4 bases for J; bases not matched to a gene: 1. This CDR3 region has 14 residues. CDR3 DNA: TGTGCCAGTAGTATTCAGGGGGCCACCGGGGAGCTGTTTTTT. It yields the protein CASSIQGATGELFF. Drawing the rest from reference TRBV19 and TRBJ2-2, the complete variable domain is DGGITQSPKYLFRKEGQNVTLSCEQNLNHDAMYWYRQDPGQGLRLIYYSQIVNDFQKGDIAEGYSVSREKKESFPLTVTSAQKNPTAFYLCASSIQGATGELFFGEGSRLTVL.

J is TRBJ2-7 and V is TRBV7-8; D call uncertain. This CDR3 has 12 residues. Looked up from germline, CDR1 is SGHVS and CDR2 is FQNEAQ. Trimming cost V 3 bases and J 6 bases, with 9 bases left between them. This chain's CDR3 is CASSFALREQYF. CDR3 DNA: TGTGCCAGCAGCTTTGCCCTACGCGAGCAGTACTTC. Combining the CDR3 with reference TRBV7-8 and TRBJ2-7 gives the whole variable domain GAGVSQSPRYKVAKRGQDVALRCDPISGHVSLFWYQQALGQGPEFLTYFQNEAQLDKSGLPSDRFFAERPEGSVSTLKIQRTQQEDSAVYLCASSFALREQYFGPGTRLTVT.

The table lists this clone with a count of one. The chain couples TRBV10-3 to TRBJ1-1; no definite D call. Per germline, CDR1 ENHRY and CDR2 SYGVKD. Trimming took 5 bases from V and 11 from J, leaving 12 bases between them. The CDR3 has 11 residues. The CDR3 protein is CAISPGRAAFF. The CDR3 nucleotides are TGTGCCATCAGTCCCGGGAGAGCTGCTTTCTTT.

The rearrangement uses TRBV24-1 and TRBJ2-1, with unresolved D. Between the trimmed V and J ends, which lost 5 bases and 4 bases, there was a span of 5 bases. The CDR3 contains 12 residues. Looked up from germline, CDR1 is KGHDR and CDR2 is SFDVKD. DNA of the CDR3: TGTGCCACCAGTGGCGGTTACAATGAGCAGTTCTTC. Translating it yields CATSGGYNEQFF.

V and J are TRBV7-2 and TRBJ1-6, with 8 bases aligning to TRBD1. J lost 5 bases, V lost 1 base, and 4 bases had no gene match. The CDR3 length is 16 residues. Germline V CDR1 and CDR2: SGHTA, FQGNSA. The CDR3 nucleotides read TGTGCCAGCAGCTTAGTGGCAGGGGGCAATAATTCACCCCTCCACTTT. Amino acid sequence: CASSLVAGGNNSPLHF.

The CDR3 reads CASSQQGGSEQFF. The CDR3 nucleotides are TGTGCCAGCAGCCAACAGGGTGGTAGTGAGCAGTTCTTC. The V gene is TRBV7-9, the J gene TRBJ2-1, with a possible D match to TRBD1 (6 bases). Germline-derived CDR1 and CDR2 are SEHNR and FQNEAQ (reference sequence). Trimming removed 5 bases from V and 9 bases from J, with 14 bases in between. The CDR3 has 13 residues.

This chain uses TRBV4-2 with TRBJ1-4; tentatively, D is TRBD1 (6 bases). The CDR3 consists of 15 residues. The V gene's germline CDR1 is LGHNA and CDR2 YNFKEQ. Trimming took 1 base from V and 2 from J, leaving 8 bases between them. The CDR3 coding sequence is TGTGCCAGCAGCCAAGGGGGGCGGACTAATGAAAAACTGTTTTTT. Protein sequence: CASSQGGRTNEKLFF.

The chain uses TRBV4-1 and TRBJ1-3; a possible D gene is TRBD1 (6 bases). CDR1 and CDR2 from the germline V gene are MGHRA and YSYEKL. The CDR3 length is 15 residues. The V end was cut by 0 bases, the J end by 4 bases, with 10 bases between. The CDR3 spells CASSQDLDSGNTIYF. The CDR3 DNA sequence: TGCGCCAGCAGCCAAGATTTGGACAGCGGAAACACCATATATTTT.

The rearrangement uses TRBV7-2 and TRBJ1-3; 7 bases match TRBD1. This CDR3 has 13 residues. CDR1 and CDR2 from the germline V gene are SGHTA and FQGNSA. Unmatched junction bases numbered 3, after V lost 8 bases and J lost 2 bases. CDR3 sequence: CASAGGTGNTIYF. In DNA form, the CDR3 reads TGTGCCAGCGCAGGGGGAACTGGAAACACCATATATTTT.